Presented here are 14 T cell receptor beta chains from one specimen sequenced in a study of blood T cell repertoires in COVID-19. Measured with immunoSEQ multiplex PCR; TCRdb has only the in-frame clones, and not every one. This sample has some 210,000 clones; approximately 75% occur once, and the top ten carry roughly 8.7%. The source material was PBMCs or T cells enriched from blood (not recorded which). Every receptor here comes from a man aged 35 to 55 who had recovered from COVID-19.

The chain joins TRBV19 to TRBJ1-1; no clear D gene. This CDR3 is built from 15 residues. Trimming removed 8 bases from V and 1 base from J, with 17 bases in between. The germline V gene encodes CDR1 LNHDA and CDR2 SQIVND (reference sequence). The CDR3 nucleotides are TGTGCCAGTCGAGATGGTCCTAGAGGGAACACTGAAGCTTTCTTT. Translated: CASRDGPRGNTEAFF.

The rearrangement uses TRBV27 and TRBJ2-7, with 8 bases aligning to TRBD1. Germline values: CDR1 MNHEY, CDR2 SMNVEV (reference sequence). This CDR3 is 14 amino acids long. Unmatched junction bases numbered 8, after V lost 5 bases and J lost 5 bases. CDR3 in amino acids: CASSRTGKKNEQYF. In nucleotides, the CDR3 is TGTGCCAGCAGTCGGACAGGGAAAAAAAACGAGCAGTACTTC.

V is TRBV7-9 and J is TRBJ2-7, with TRBD2 matching 14 bases. This CDR3 region has 17 residues. The V and J ends lost 4 bases and 2 bases, in that order; junction bases with no gene match: 7. Germline CDR1 reads SEHNR; CDR2 reads FQNEAQ (reference sequence). This CDR3 is CASSSPGLAGGTYEQYF. The DNA for the CDR3 is TGTGCCAGCAGCTCCCCTGGACTAGCGGGGGGAACCTACGAGCAGTACTTC.

The chain links TRBV5-6 to TRBJ1-2; 7 bases are a match to TRBD1. The trim removed 2 bases at V and 4 bases at J, leaving 5 bases unmatched. There are 14 residues in the CDR3. Germline values: CDR1 SGHDT, CDR2 YYEEEE. The CDR3 here is CASSLGTVFYGYTF. The CDR3, as DNA: TGTGCCAGCAGCTTAGGGACAGTCTTCTATGGCTACACCTTC.

The gene calls are TRBV29-1 and TRBJ1-2, with D possibly being TRBD1 (5 bases). V was cut by 0 bases and J by 4 bases, with 12 bases left in between. Germline V gene sequence: CDR1 SQVTM, CDR2 ANQGSEA. The CDR3 length is 14 residues. The CDR3 DNA is TGCAGCGTTGAAGAGCGGGGGGGTGTCTATGGCTACACCTTC. Encoded protein: CSVEERGGVYGYTF.

The chain employs TRBV5-1 and TRBJ2-1; 10 bases line up with TRBD2. Trimming took 4 bases from V and 7 from J; bases not matched to a gene: 11. The CDR3 contains 16 residues. Per germline, CDR1 SGHRS and CDR2 YFSETQ. In nucleotides, the CDR3 is TGCGCCAGCAGCCCCCGTGGGAGCGGGAGGGTAAATGAGCAGTTCTTC. It yields the protein CASSPRGSGRVNEQFF.

Here the CDR3 DNA reads TGTGCCAGCAGTTGGGACAGGGTTGGCTACACCTTC. Its translation: CASSWDRVGYTF. This chain links TRBV6-5 with TRBJ1-2; 9 bases map to TRBD1. This CDR3 is built from 12 residues. J gave up 7 bases and V 4 bases, and 1 base lay outside the gene matches. CDR1 is MNHEY and CDR2 is SVGAGI in the germline V gene.

V usage is TRBV5-1 and J usage is TRBJ2-7; D is possibly TRBD2 (5 bases). V shed 0 bases and J shed 1 base, with 11 bases lying between them. The CDR3 runs to 15 residues. Germline lookup yields CDR1 SGHRS and CDR2 YFSETQ. CDR3 loop: CASSLGAGRSYEQYF. The DNA for the CDR3 is TGCGCCAGCAGCTTGGGGGCGGGCAGATCCTACGAGCAGTACTTC.

This clone was observed a handful of times. V and J are TRBV5-5 and TRBJ1-4; TRBD1 matches 9 bases. Losses at the gene ends were 2 bases for V and 7 bases for J; bases not matched to a gene: 3. CDR1 and CDR2 from the germline V gene are SGHKS and YYEKEE (reference sequence). The CDR3 totals 14 residues. CDR3 bases: TGTGCCAGCAGCTTTGGGACAGGGTCTGAAAAACTGTTTTTT. Its translation: CASSFGTGSEKLFF.

V usage is TRBV25-1 and J usage is TRBJ1-1, with D uncertain. The CDR3 consists of 11 residues. Germline V lookup: CDR1 MGHDK, CDR2 SYGVNS. Trimming took 2 bases from V and 8 from J, leaving 6 bases between them. The CDR3 nucleotides read TGTGCCAGCAGTGAAGCCAGGGAAGCTTTCTTT. Translated, it gives CASSEAREAFF.

This clone was found many times. The rearrangement uses TRBV5-5 and TRBJ1-6; no clear D. The germline V gene has CDR1 SGHKS and CDR2 YYEKEE (reference sequence). This CDR3 has 15 residues. V was cut by 1 base and J by 13 bases, with 18 bases left in between. The CDR3 bases are TGTGCCAGCAGCTTGACTTCGGGCAGCGGGTCGCCCCTCCACTTT. Amino acids: CASSLTSGSGSPLHF.

The chain is built from TRBV5-1 and TRBJ1-1; D possibly corresponds to TRBD1 (5 bases). The V gene lost 4 bases and the J gene lost 0 bases, with 13 bases spanning the gap. CDR1 is SGHRS and CDR2 is YFSETQ in the germline V gene. The CDR3 runs to 15 residues. The CDR3, as DNA: TGCGCCAGCAGCCCCGATGGGGGGATGAACACTGAAGCTTTCTTT. It yields the protein CASSPDGGMNTEAFF.

The chain combines TRBV7-3 with TRBJ1-2; weak D call: TRBD1 (5 bases). Trimming stripped 4 bases from V and 6 bases from J, with 18 bases between. CDR3 length: 15 residues. CDR1 and CDR2 (germline): SGHTA, FQGTGA. The CDR3 coding sequence is TGTGCCAGCAGCTCCCACCTCAGGGCTTTGGATGGCTACACCTTC. Protein sequence: CASSSHLRALDGYTF.

V usage is TRBV12-3 or TRBV12-4 and J usage is TRBJ1-2; 9 positions agree with TRBD1. CDR3 length: 12 residues. After removal of 7 bases from V and 11 bases from J, the junction contained 8 bases not matched to a gene. CDR3 loop: CASTPTGGWYTF. The CDR3 bases are TGTGCCAGCACCCCGACAGGGGGGTGGTACACCTTC.